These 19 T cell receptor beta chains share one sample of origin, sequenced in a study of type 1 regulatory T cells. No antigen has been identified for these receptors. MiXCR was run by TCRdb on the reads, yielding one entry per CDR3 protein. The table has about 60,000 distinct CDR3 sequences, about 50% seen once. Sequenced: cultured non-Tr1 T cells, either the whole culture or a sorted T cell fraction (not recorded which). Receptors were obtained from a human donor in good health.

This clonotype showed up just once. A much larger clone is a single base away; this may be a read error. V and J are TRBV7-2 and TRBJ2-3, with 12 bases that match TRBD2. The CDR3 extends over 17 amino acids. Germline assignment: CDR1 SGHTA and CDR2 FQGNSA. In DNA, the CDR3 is TGTTCCAGCAGCTTAAGATCTAGCGGGAGGGGCACAGATACGCAGTATTTT. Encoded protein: CSSSLRSSGRGTDTQYF. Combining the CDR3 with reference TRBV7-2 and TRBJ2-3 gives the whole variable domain GAGVSQSPSNKVTEKGKDVELRCDPISGHTALYWYRQSLGQGLEFLIYFQGNSAPDKSGLPSDRFSAERTGGSVSTLTIQRTQQEDSAVYLCSSSLRSSGRGTDTQYFGPGTRLTVL.

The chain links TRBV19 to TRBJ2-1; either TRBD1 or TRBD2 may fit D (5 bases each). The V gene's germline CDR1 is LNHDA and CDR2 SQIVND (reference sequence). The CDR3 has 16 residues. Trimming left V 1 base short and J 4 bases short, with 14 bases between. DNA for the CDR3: TGTGCCAGTAGTATAGGGCCCGGGGCCTCATACAATGAGCAGTTCTTC. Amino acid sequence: CASSIGPGASYNEQFF.

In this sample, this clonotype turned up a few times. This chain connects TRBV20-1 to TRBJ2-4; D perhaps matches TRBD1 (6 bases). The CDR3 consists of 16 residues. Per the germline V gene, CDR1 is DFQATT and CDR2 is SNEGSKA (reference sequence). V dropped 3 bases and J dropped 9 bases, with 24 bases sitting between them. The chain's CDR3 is CSARAEQGEALGIQYF. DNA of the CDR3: TGCAGTGCTAGGGCCGAACAGGGAGAGGCGTTGGGCATTCAGTACTTC.

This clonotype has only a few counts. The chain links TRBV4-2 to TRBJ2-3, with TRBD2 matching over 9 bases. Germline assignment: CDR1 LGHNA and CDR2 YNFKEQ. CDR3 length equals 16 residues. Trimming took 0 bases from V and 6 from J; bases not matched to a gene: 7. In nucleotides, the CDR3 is TGTGCCAGCAGCCAAGACGCGGCGGGGGGGCCGGATACGCAGTATTTT. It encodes CASSQDAAGGPDTQYF.

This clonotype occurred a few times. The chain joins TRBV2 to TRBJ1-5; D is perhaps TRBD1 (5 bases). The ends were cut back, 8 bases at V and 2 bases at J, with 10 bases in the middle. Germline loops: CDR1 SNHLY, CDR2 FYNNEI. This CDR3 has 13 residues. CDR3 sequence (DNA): TGTGCCAGCCGGGGCGTCGGCAATCAGCCCCAGCATTTT. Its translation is CASRGVGNQPQHF.

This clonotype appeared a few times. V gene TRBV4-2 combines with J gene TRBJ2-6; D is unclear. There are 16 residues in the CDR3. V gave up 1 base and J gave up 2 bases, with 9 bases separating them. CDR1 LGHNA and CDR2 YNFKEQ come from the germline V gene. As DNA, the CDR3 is TGTGCCAGCAGCCAAGCTCCGGATACTGGGGCCAACGTCCTGACTTTC. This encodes CASSQAPDTGANVLTF.

The CDR3: CSFRDGVMNTEAFF. In DNA form, the CDR3 reads TGCAGCTTCCGGGACGGAGTAATGAACACTGAAGCTTTCTTT. The chain recombines TRBV29-1 with TRBJ1-1, with D perhaps TRBD1 (5 bases). V lost 8 bases to trimming and J lost 0 bases, with 16 bases between them. The CDR3 consists of 14 residues. Germline CDR1 is SQVTM and CDR2 is ANQGSEA.

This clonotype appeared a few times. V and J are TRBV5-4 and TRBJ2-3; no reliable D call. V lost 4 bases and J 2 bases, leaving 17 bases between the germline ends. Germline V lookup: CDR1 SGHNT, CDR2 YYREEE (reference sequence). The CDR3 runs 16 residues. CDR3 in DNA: TGTGCCAGCAGCACTGTCCGTGGGCCCCACACAGATACGCAGTATTTT. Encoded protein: CASSTVRGPHTDTQYF.

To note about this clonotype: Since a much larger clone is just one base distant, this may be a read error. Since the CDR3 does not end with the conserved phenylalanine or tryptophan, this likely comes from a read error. CDR3 region: CASSVFTGSDTQYI. The CDR3 DNA follows: TGCGCCAGCAGCGTATTTACAGGTTCAGATACGCAGTATATT. The chain has TRBV5-1 and TRBJ2-3; the D gene is possibly TRBD1 (5 bases). Trimming cost V 4 bases and J 4 bases, with 13 bases left between them. The CDR3 runs to 14 residues. Germline lookup yields CDR1 SGHRS and CDR2 YFSETQ.

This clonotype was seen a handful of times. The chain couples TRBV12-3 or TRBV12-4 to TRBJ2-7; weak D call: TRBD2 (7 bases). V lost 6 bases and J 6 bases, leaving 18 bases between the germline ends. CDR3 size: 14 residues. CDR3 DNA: TGTGCCAGCAGGGAAGGGGGGGGCTATCGCGAGCAGTACTTC. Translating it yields CASREGGGYREQYF.

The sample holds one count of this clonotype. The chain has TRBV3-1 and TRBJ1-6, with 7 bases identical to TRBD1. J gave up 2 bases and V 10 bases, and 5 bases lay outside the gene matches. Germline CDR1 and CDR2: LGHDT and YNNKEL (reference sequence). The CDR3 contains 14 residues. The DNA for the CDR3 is TGTGCCACTTCACAGGGGCCCTATAATTCACCCCTCCACTTT. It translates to CATSQGPYNSPLHF.

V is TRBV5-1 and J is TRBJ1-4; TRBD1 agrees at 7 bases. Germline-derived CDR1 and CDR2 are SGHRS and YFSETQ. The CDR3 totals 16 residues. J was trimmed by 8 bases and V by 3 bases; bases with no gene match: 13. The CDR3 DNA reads TGCGCCAGCAGCTCCTCCGGGTCTTCAGGGGGGGAAAAACTGTTTTTT. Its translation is CASSSSGSSGGEKLFF.

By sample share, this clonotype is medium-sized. CDR3 sequence: CSAEKGTGGSYEQYF. The CDR3 nucleotides are TGCAGTGCTGAAAAAGGGACAGGGGGTTCCTACGAGCAGTACTTC. This sequence joins TRBV20-1 and TRBJ2-7; 11 positions agree with TRBD1. CDR3 length equals 15 residues. V shed 5 bases and J 1 base; nucleotides not matched to a gene: 7. In germline, CDR1 is DFQATT, CDR2 SNEGSKA (reference sequence).

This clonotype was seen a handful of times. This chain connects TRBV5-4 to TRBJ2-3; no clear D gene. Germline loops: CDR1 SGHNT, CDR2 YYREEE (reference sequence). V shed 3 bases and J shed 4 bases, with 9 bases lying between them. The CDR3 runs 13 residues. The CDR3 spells CASSSVPADTQYF. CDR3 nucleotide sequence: TGTGCCAGCAGCTCTGTTCCGGCAGATACGCAGTATTTT.

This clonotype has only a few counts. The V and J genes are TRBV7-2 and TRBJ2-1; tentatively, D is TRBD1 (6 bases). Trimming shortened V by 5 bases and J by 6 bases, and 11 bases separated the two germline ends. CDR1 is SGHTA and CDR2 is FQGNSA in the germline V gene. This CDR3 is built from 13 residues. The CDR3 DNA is TGTGCCAGCAGCCTCGGACAGATCAATGAGCAGTTCTTC. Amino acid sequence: CASSLGQINEQFF.

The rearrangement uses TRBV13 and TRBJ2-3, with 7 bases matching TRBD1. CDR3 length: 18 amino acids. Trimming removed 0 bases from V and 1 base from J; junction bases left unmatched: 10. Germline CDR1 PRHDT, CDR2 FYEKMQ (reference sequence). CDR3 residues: CASSLGGQRKKGTDTQYF. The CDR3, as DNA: TGTGCCAGCAGCTTAGGGGGACAGCGTAAAAAAGGCACAGATACGCAGTATTTT.

CDR3 in DNA: TGTGCCTGGCAGAGGACGACAAGGTACACTGAAGCTTTCTTT. Translation: CAWQRTTRYTEAFF. V usage is TRBV30 and J usage is TRBJ1-1; no reliable D call. V shed 5 bases and J shed 3 bases, with 16 bases lying between them. The CDR3 contains 14 residues. In germline, CDR1 is GTSNPN, CDR2 SVGIG (reference sequence).

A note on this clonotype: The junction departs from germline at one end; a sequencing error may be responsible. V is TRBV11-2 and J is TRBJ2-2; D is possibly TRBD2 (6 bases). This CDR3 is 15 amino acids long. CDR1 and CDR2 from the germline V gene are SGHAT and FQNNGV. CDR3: CASCLDSAGTGELFF. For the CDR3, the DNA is TGTGCCAGCTGCTTAGATTCAGCGGGCACCGGGGAGCTGTTTTTT.

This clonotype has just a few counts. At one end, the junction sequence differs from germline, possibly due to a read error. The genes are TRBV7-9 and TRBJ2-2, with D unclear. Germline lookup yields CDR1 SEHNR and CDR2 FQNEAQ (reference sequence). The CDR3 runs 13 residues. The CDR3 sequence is CASSFLRSGELFF. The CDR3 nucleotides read TGTGCCAGTAGCTTCCTTAGGTCCGGGGAGCTGTTTTTT.